One sample yielded the 28 T cell receptor beta chains listed below, sequenced in a study of T cells in Graves' hyperthyroidism and ophthalmopathy. Amplification of TCR beta CDR3 regions used RNA as the template. HTBI primers were the set used in a first-round RT-PCR of the TCR CDR3. TCRdb reprocessed the multiplex PCR reads with MiXCR, giving one entry per CDR3 protein. Of some 350,000 distinct CDR3 sequences in the sample, 13% to 15% are singletons; the top ten hold approximately 20%. Sequenced material: blood. These receptor sequences come from a woman in her sixties or seventies with Graves' ophthalmopathy.

The sample holds many counts of this clonotype. The chain combines TRBV11-2 with TRBJ2-1, with TRBD2 matching over 10 bases. CDR1 and CDR2 from the germline V gene are SGHAT and FQNNGV. Losses at the gene ends were 5 bases for V and 10 bases for J; bases not matched to a gene: 5. The CDR3 covers 13 residues. The CDR3 DNA is TGTGCCAGCAGCCGCGGACTAGCGGAAGAGCAGTTCTTC. Translating it yields CASSRGLAEEQFF.

The table lists this clonotype with many counts. The V and J genes are TRBV28 and TRBJ2-3, with D uncertain. Trimming removed 3 bases at V and 2 bases at J, with 9 bases between. Germline values: CDR1 MDHEN, CDR2 SYDVKM. The CDR3 has 14 residues. CDR3 nucleotide sequence: TGTGCCAGCAGTTTTTCCCTCTACACAGATACGCAGTATTTT. Amino acid sequence: CASSFSLYTDTQYF.

The chain recombines TRBV2 with TRBJ2-1; 12 nucleotides agree with TRBD2. The CDR3 extends over 15 amino acids. J lost 7 bases, V lost 7 bases, and 8 bases had no gene match. Germline assignment: CDR1 SNHLY and CDR2 FYNNEI. The CDR3 spells CASTRLAGVGNEQFF. The CDR3, as DNA: TGTGCCAGCACAAGACTAGCGGGAGTGGGAAATGAGCAGTTCTTC.

This clonotype was seen at least ten times. The chain couples TRBV7-2 to TRBJ1-3; D unclear. V gave up 1 base and J gave up 2 bases, with 6 bases separating them. Germline V gene lookup returns CDR1 SGHTA and CDR2 FQGNSA. The length of the CDR3 is 14 residues. The CDR3 here is CASSLGGPGNTIYF. CDR3 bases: TGTGCCAGCAGCTTAGGGGGTCCTGGAAACACCATATATTTT.

The table lists this clonotype with a few counts. The chain couples TRBV29-1 to TRBJ2-5; D possibly uses TRBD1 or TRBD2 (6 bases each). Germline CDR1 and CDR2: SQVTM and ANQGSEA. Trimming took 3 bases from V and 5 from J, leaving 43 bases between them. The CDR3 spans 23 residues. The CDR3 DNA follows: TGCAGCGTTGACCCTGAGCCCATCTCGCATCCAAGCGCCCGGGGGCCCCTGGGGGAGACCCAGTACTTC. It is translated as CSVDPEPISHPSARGPLGETQYF.

Remarks on this clonotype: A much larger clone differs from this one at a single base, so this may be a read error. As the CDR3 is not closed by the conserved phenylalanine or tryptophan, this likely results from a read error. The CDR3 coding sequence is TGTGCCAGCAGCTTATCCGACCGCTATACGCAGTATTCT. It is translated as CASSLSDRYTQYS. This sequence joins TRBV7-6 and TRBJ2-3, with D unresolved. Germline-derived CDR1 and CDR2 are SGHVS and FNYEAQ. This CDR3 contains 13 residues. The V and J ends lost 2 bases and 7 bases respectively, with 10 bases between them.

This clonotype was seen repeatedly, ten times or more. This sequence joins TRBV7-2 and TRBJ2-2, with a weak D call TRBD1 (6 bases). The V end was cut by 5 bases, the J end by 6 bases, with 19 bases between. The CDR3 is 16 residues long. The V gene's germline CDR1 is SGHTA and CDR2 FQGNSA. DNA of the CDR3: TGTGCCAGCAGCCCCAGTAGGGGGTTTAAAGCCGGGGAGCTGTTTTTT. Amino acid sequence: CASSPSRGFKAGELFF.

V usage is TRBV4-1 and J usage is TRBJ1-1; D might be TRBD1 (6 bases). CDR3 length: 15 residues. Germline-derived CDR1 and CDR2 are MGHRA and YSYEKL. Trimming shortened V by 0 bases and J by 1 base, and 9 bases separated the two germline ends. The CDR3 region has the DNA TGCGCCAGCAGCCAAGATGGAGGGGGGAACACTGAAGCTTTCTTT. Protein product: CASSQDGGGNTEAFF.

At least ten counts were recorded for this clonotype. The chain couples TRBV3-1 to TRBJ2-5, with 7 bases matching TRBD1. V shed 7 bases and J 5 bases; nucleotides not matched to a gene: 10. The CDR3 length is 14 residues. The germline V gene encodes CDR1 LGHDT and CDR2 YNNKEL (reference sequence). CDR3 region: CASTEGGRGETQYF. CDR3 coding DNA: TGTGCCAGCACCGAAGGGGGCAGGGGCGAGACCCAGTACTTC.

This clonotype appeared many times. CDR3 DNA sequence: TGCGCCAGCAGCTTGGACGACAGTCTGGGAGAGACCCAGTACTTC. It translates to CASSLDDSLGETQYF. This chain joins TRBV5-1 and TRBJ2-5, with a tentative D call TRBD1 (5 bases). The CDR3 covers 15 residues. Per germline, CDR1 SGHRS and CDR2 YFSETQ. Trimming stripped 0 bases from V and 4 bases from J, with 13 bases between.

This clonotype was recorded many times. The chain links TRBV20-1 to TRBJ2-7, with TRBD2 as a possible D gene (5 bases). Trimming took 0 bases from V and 2 from J, leaving 17 bases between them. CDR3 size: 16 residues. Germline V CDR1 and CDR2: DFQATT, SNEGSKA (reference sequence). The CDR3: CSARDPAGLTPYEQYF. CDR3 bases: TGCAGTGCTAGAGATCCCGCGGGCCTGACCCCCTACGAGCAGTACTTC.

The chain uses TRBV30 and TRBJ2-1; D not certain. This CDR3 spans 13 amino acids. V was pared by 3 bases and J by 0 bases, with 6 bases between. Germline assignment: CDR1 GTSNPN and CDR2 SVGIG (reference sequence). The CDR3, as DNA: TGTGCCTGGAGGAGAAGCTCCTACAATGAGCAGTTCTTC. Encoded protein: CAWRRSSYNEQFF. The full variable domain, completed using reference TRBV30 and TRBJ2-1, is SQTIHQWPATLVQPVGSPLSLECTVEGTSNPNLYWYRQAAGRGLQLLFYSVGIGQISSEVPQNLSASRPQDRQFILSSKKLLLSDSGFYLCAWRRSSYNEQFFGPGTRLTVL.

This clonotype came up a few times. The genes are TRBV12-3 or TRBV12-4 and TRBJ1-6; unclear D gene. CDR3 size: 12 residues. V shed 7 bases and J shed 10 bases, with 11 bases lying between them. CDR3 amino acids: CASTFARSPLHF. Written as DNA, the CDR3 is TGTGCCAGCACCTTCGCCAGATCACCCCTCCACTTT.

In its sample, this clonotype was seen many times. The CDR3 sequence: CASSGRNLNTEAFF. DNA for the CDR3: TGTGCCAGCAGTGGACGGAATTTGAACACTGAAGCTTTCTTT. The chain links TRBV2 to TRBJ1-1, with D unclear. Germline lookup yields CDR1 SNHLY and CDR2 FYNNEI. Trimming took off 4 bases at V and 0 bases at J, with 9 bases between the two ends. CDR3 length: 14 amino acids. Filled out from reference TRBV2 and TRBJ1-1, the complete variable domain reads EPEVTQTPSHQVTQMGQEVILRCVPISNHLYFYWYRQILGQKVEFLVSFYNNEISEKSEIFDDQFSVERPDGSNFTLKIRSTKLEDSAMYFCASSGRNLNTEAFFGQGTRLTVV.

In this sample, this clonotype turned up many times. The rearrangement uses TRBV28 and TRBJ1-4; a possible D gene is TRBD1 (5 bases). Deletions cut 3 bases from V and 5 bases from J, with 22 bases between. The length of the CDR3 is 18 residues. Germline CDR1 and CDR2: MDHEN and SYDVKM. The CDR3 coding sequence is TGTGCCAGCAGTTTCCTCCCCGTAACCTCGGGACGGAATGAAAAACTGTTTTTT. Its translation: CASSFLPVTSGRNEKLFF.

This clonotype was observed a handful of times. This could be a read error, since a much larger clone is one nucleotide away. The chain couples TRBV11-3 to TRBJ2-7; 11 bases fit TRBD1. The CDR3 runs 15 residues. Germline CDR1 is SGHNT and CDR2 is YENEEA. CDR3 DNA sequence: TGTGCCAGAAGCTCGGGACAGGGGGACTCCTACGAGCAGTACTTC. Amino acid sequence: CARSSGQGDSYEQYF.

The rearrangement joins TRBV5-8 to TRBJ2-7; the D gene is possibly TRBD1 (6 bases). Deletions cut 4 bases from V and 2 bases from J, with 19 bases between. Germline CDR1 SGHTS, CDR2 YDEGEE. The CDR3 has 16 residues. Here the CDR3 DNA reads TGTGCCAGCAGCCCCGGACCGGGCGAGGGGGCCTACGAGCAGTACTTC. This codes for CASSPGPGEGAYEQYF.

This clonotype came up many times. This chain uses TRBV11-1 with TRBJ2-7, with 11 bases aligning to TRBD1. V trimming: 5 bases; J trimming: 3 bases; junction bases outside the gene matches: 6. This CDR3 contains 15 residues. Germline loops: CDR1 SGHAT, CDR2 FQDESV (reference sequence). The CDR3 nucleotides are TGTGCCAGCAGCCCCCGGGACAGGGGGTACTACGAGCAGTACTTC. Translated, it gives CASSPRDRGYYEQYF.

In its sample, this clonotype was seen many times. The rearrangement links TRBV6-1 to TRBJ2-5; 13 nucleotides line up with TRBD2. Germline lookup yields CDR1 MNHNS and CDR2 SASEGT. The junction had 7 bases not matched to a gene; V was cut back by 2 bases and J by 4 bases. CDR3 length: 17 amino acids. CDR3 nucleotides: TGTGCCAGCAGTGAATTTACTAGCGGGAGGGCCGGAGAGACCCAGTACTTC. Translating it yields CASSEFTSGRAGETQYF.

At least ten counts were recorded for this clonotype. This chain uses TRBV30 with TRBJ2-5; no firm D call. Between the trimmed V and J ends, which lost 5 bases and 5 bases, there was a span of 9 bases. The CDR3 runs 11 residues. Germline V CDR1 and CDR2: GTSNPN, SVGIG (reference sequence). This chain's CDR3 is CAWGVKETQYF. As DNA, the CDR3 is TGTGCCTGGGGGGTAAAGGAGACCCAGTACTTC.

This clonotype was found many times. CDR3 sequence reads: CASSRGRMNTEAFF. CDR3 nucleotide sequence: TGTGCCAGCAGCCGGGGCCGGATGAACACTGAAGCTTTCTTT. This chain links TRBV3-1 with TRBJ1-1; maybe TRBD1 (5 bases). The ends were cut back, 4 bases at V and 0 bases at J, with 9 bases in the middle. CDR3 size: 14 residues. Germline CDR1 is LGHDT and CDR2 is YNNKEL (reference sequence). Together with reference TRBV3-1 and TRBJ1-1, the CDR3 gives the full variable domain: DTAVSQTPKYLVTQMGNDKSIKCEQNLGHDTMYWYKQDSKKFLKIMFSYNNKELIINETVPNRFSPKSPDKAHLNLHINSLELGDSAVYFCASSRGRMNTEAFFGQGTRLTVV.

The chain uses TRBV9 and TRBJ2-7; 10 nucleotides align to TRBD2. Germline values: CDR1 SGDLS, CDR2 YYNGEE. The CDR3 spans 17 residues. V lost 4 bases and J lost 1; bases outside the gene matches: 11. CDR3 DNA sequence: TGTGCCAGCAGCCGCGGGACTAGCGCCCAAAGTTCCTACGAGCAGTACTTC. This translates into CASSRGTSAQSSYEQYF.

This clonotype was found many times. The chain combines TRBV5-8 with TRBJ2-7, with TRBD2 matching 9 bases. The trim removed 1 base at V and 2 bases at J, leaving 7 bases unmatched. The CDR3 totals 16 residues. Germline CDR1 reads SGHTS; CDR2 reads YDEGEE. The CDR3 DNA reads as TGTGCCAGCAGCTTGAATCCAGCGGGAGGCCCCTACGAGCAGTACTTC. This gives the protein CASSLNPAGGPYEQYF. Looking up the rest from reference TRBV5-8 and TRBJ2-7 gives the full variable domain: EAGVTQSPTHLIKTRGQQATLRCSPISGHTSVYWYQQALGLGLQFLLWYDEGEERNRGNFPPRFSGRQFPNYSSELNVNALELEDSALYLCASSLNPAGGPYEQYFGPGTRLTVT.

This clonotype was seen at least ten times. This sequence joins TRBV5-1 and TRBJ1-1, with 8 bases identical to TRBD1. The germline V gene has CDR1 SGHRS and CDR2 YFSETQ. V dropped 4 bases and J dropped 2; count of bases not matched to a gene: 4. The CDR3 contains 14 residues. The CDR3 sequence is CASSQQGDNTEAFF. The CDR3 DNA sequence: TGCGCCAGCAGCCAACAGGGGGATAACACTGAAGCTTTCTTT.

This clonotype appeared once. J is TRBJ2-2 and V is TRBV19; D uncertain. V lost 3 bases, J lost 4 bases, and 6 bases lay in between. The CDR3 contains 13 residues. Per germline, CDR1 LNHDA and CDR2 SQIVND (reference sequence). CDR3 in amino acids: CASSIEVTGELFF. For the CDR3, the DNA is TGTGCCAGTAGTATCGAGGTCACCGGGGAGCTGTTTTTT.

The table lists this clonotype with a few counts. V is TRBV11-2 and J is TRBJ1-6; D might be TRBD1 (5 bases). Germline V gene sequence: CDR1 SGHAT, CDR2 FQNNGV. V lost 3 bases and J 6 bases, leaving 12 bases between the germline ends. The CDR3 is 15 amino acids. The CDR3 here is CASSFGRAGNSPLHF. In nucleotides, the CDR3 is TGTGCCAGCAGCTTTGGCAGGGCGGGTAATTCACCCCTCCACTTT. Full variable domain (outside the CDR3, taken from reference TRBV11-2 and TRBJ1-6): EAGVAQSPRYKIIEKRQSVAFWCNPISGHATLYWYQQILGQGPKLLIQFQNNGVVDDSQLPKDRFSAERLKGVDSTLKIQPAKLEDSAVYLCASSFGRAGNSPLHFGNGTRLTVT.

The V gene is TRBV12-5, the J gene TRBJ2-5; perhaps TRBD1 as D (6 bases). The CDR3 consists of 15 residues. Germline values: CDR1 LGHNT, CDR2 FRNRAP. Trimming pared 2 bases from V and 5 bases from J, leaving 15 bases between. DNA of the CDR3: TGTGCTAGTGGTTTGAGTCAGGGGTCCTGGGAGACCCAGTACTTC. This translates into CASGLSQGSWETQYF.

This clonotype was counted at least ten times. The chain has TRBV20-1 and TRBJ2-5; unclear D gene. V was cut by 0 bases and J by 3 bases, with 2 bases left in between. The CDR3 has 11 residues. CDR1 and CDR2 from the germline V gene are DFQATT and SNEGSKA (reference sequence). The CDR3 bases are TGCAGTGCTAGAGATGAAGAGACCCAGTACTTC. This codes for CSARDEETQYF.